This T cell receptor (beta chain) was documented in a study of cytomegalovirus exposure and HLA in healthy donors. The wider study: The same platform as the approximately 640 first-cohort repertoires was used for the 130 or so validation repertoires, a later analysis reported.

After removal of 5 bases from V and 4 bases from J, the junction contained 6 bases not matched to a gene. CDR3 size: 14 residues. CDR1 LNHDA and CDR2 SQIVND come from the germline V gene (reference sequence). Donors came from a validation cohort of 90 to 150 subjects, distinct from the first 666-subject cohort. Libraries were prepared by immunoSEQ multiplex PCR; TCRdb keeps only in-frame clonotypes and omits some of them. The sample shows about 240,000 clones, around 87% of them seen only once. The origin of this receptor is a woman aged 25 to 39 in good health and CMV-seropositive. The sample was PBMCs. The chain recombines TRBV19 with TRBJ1-1, with 8 bases lining up with TRBD1. This chain's CDR3 is CASSPQGATTEAFF. For the CDR3, the DNA is TGTGCCAGTAGTCCCCAGGGGGCGACCACTGAAGCTTTCTTT.